A selection of T cell receptor beta chains follows, all from one sample in a study of T cell responses to AZD1222 COVID-19 vaccine. The protocol was immunoSEQ multiplex PCR, while the TCRdb copy is restricted to in-frame clones and leaves out a portion. The sample gives roughly 70,000 clones, 86% of which show up once; roughly 2.7% is in the top ten. The material sequenced was peripheral blood, taken on day 0 of AZD1222 vaccination. The receptors originated from an adult in good health. Each CDR3 is given with its conserved first and last residue. D genes are given only for firm matches. Clone size is given for some rows only: seen once, a few or many times, or a class if the clone is expanded.

length,size,J,V,D,CDR3,DNA
17,few,TRBJ2-6,TRBV19,TRBD1,CASSPGQGSNWANVLTF,TGTGCCAGTAGTCCAGGACAGGGGTCGAACTGGGCCAACGTCCTGACTTTC
13,NA,TRBJ1-1,TRBV2,NA,CASKRTANTEAFF,TGTGCCAGCAAGAGGACAGCGAACACTGAAGCTTTCTTT
15,NA,TRBJ2-3,TRBV27,NA,CASSLSVRGTDTQYF,TGTGCCAGCAGTTTATCGGTCAGGGGTACAGATACGCAGTATTTT
15,NA,TRBJ2-3,TRBV7-9,TRBD2,CASSPIRGRAHTQYF,TGTGCCAGCAGCCCGATACGAGGGAGGGCTCATACGCAGTATTTT
14,NA,TRBJ1-2,TRBV7-2,NA,CASSPPRINYGYTF,TGTGCCAGCAGCCCCCCCAGAATTAACTATGGCTACACCTTC
14,NA,TRBJ2-7,TRBV4-2,NA,CASTPGGDWYEQYF,TGTGCCAGCACCCCGGGTGGGGATTGGTACGAGCAGTACTTC
14,NA,TRBJ1-1,TRBV28,NA,CASTGGAVSTEAFF,TGTGCCAGCACCGGGGGGGCGGTGAGCACTGAAGCTTTCTTT
12,NA,TRBJ1-1,TRBV11-2,NA,CASSLTAGEAFF,TGTGCCAGCAGCTTAACCGCAGGTGAAGCTTTCTTT
18,NA,TRBJ2-6,TRBV6-1,NA,CASSEQRGYGSGANVLTF,TGTGCCAGCAGTGAACAGAGGGGTTACGGCTCTGGGGCCAACGTCCTGACTTTC
15,NA,TRBJ1-3,TRBV19,TRBD1,CASSPDRGTGNTIYF,TGTGCCAGTAGTCCCGACAGGGGTACCGGAAACACCATATATTTT
11,NA,TRBJ1-2,TRBV20-1,NA,CSGQGRYGYTF,TGCAGTGGGCAGGGAAGATATGGCTACACCTTC
12,NA,TRBJ2-7,TRBV6-5,NA,CASSQGFSEQYF,TGTGCCAGCAGCCAGGGTTTCAGCGAGCAGTACTTC
16,NA,TRBJ1-6,TRBV18,TRBD1,CASSAKGAPDNSPLHF,TGTGCCAGCTCAGCCAAGGGGGCCCCAGATAATTCACCCCTCCACTTT
16,NA,TRBJ2-1,TRBV7-9,TRBD1,CASSWGTGAAGNEQFF,TGTGCCAGCAGCTGGGGGACAGGGGCGGCCGGCAATGAGCAGTTCTTC
15,NA,TRBJ1-3,TRBV30,NA,CAWSVHLGPGNTIYF,TGTGCCTGGAGTGTACATCTGGGACCTGGAAACACCATATATTTT
14,NA,TRBJ1-5,TRBV24-1,NA,CATSDRYSNQPQHF,TGTGCCACCAGTGACCGTTATAGCAATCAGCCCCAGCATTTT
12,NA,TRBJ2-1,TRBV7-2,NA,CASSQTYDEQFF,TGTGCCAGCAGCCAGACTTACGATGAGCAGTTCTTC
16,NA,TRBJ2-3,TRBV5-6,TRBD2,CASSQPSSGHTDTQYF,TGTGCCAGCAGCCAACCCTCTAGCGGCCACACAGATACGCAGTATTTT
15,NA,TRBJ1-2,TRBV4-1,TRBD1,CASSQEGQDRGGYTF,TGCGCCAGCAGCCAAGAGGGACAGGACAGGGGTGGCTACACCTTC
13,NA,TRBJ2-2,TRBV30,TRBD1,CAWGTGHTGELFF,TGTGCCTGGGGGACAGGACACACCGGGGAGCTGTTTTTT
15,NA,TRBJ2-2,TRBV2,TRBD1,CASSGDSSNTGELFF,TGTGCCAGCAGTGGGGACAGTTCGAACACCGGGGAGCTGTTTTTT
15,once,TRBJ1-5,TRBV30,TRBD1,CAWSDYGTGGEPQHF,TGTGCCTGGAGTGACTACGGGACAGGGGGAGAGCCCCAGCATTTT
15,NA,TRBJ2-2,TRBV10-3,NA,CAIAGGTANTGELFF,TGTGCCATTGCCGGGGGGACAGCGAACACCGGGGAGCTGTTTTTT
13,NA,TRBJ2-7,TRBV7-2,TRBD1,CASTRDRDDEQYF,TGTGCCAGCACAAGGGACAGGGATGACGAGCAGTACTTC
15,NA,TRBJ2-7,TRBV7-6,NA,CASSLGVATSHEQYF,TGTGCCAGCAGCTTAGGCGTAGCCACTTCCCACGAGCAGTACTTC
14,once,TRBJ1-6,TRBV6-5,NA,CASSSSPNNSPLHF,TGTGCCAGCAGTTCATCACCTAATAATTCACCCCTCCACTTT